This T cell receptor (beta chain) was captured in a study of human T cells and chemical hapten exposure. This CDR3 has 13 amino acids. V shed 6 bases and J shed 4 bases, with 12 bases lying between them. Germline CDR1 and CDR2: MNHEY and SMNVEV (reference sequence). This clonotype was seen only a few times. Described time point: pre-sensitization, week 0. As for treatment: therapeutic diphenylcyclopropenone sensitization with weekly scalp DPC. Drawing of blood took place ahead of applying each patch test. In TCRdb, the RACE reads were re-called with MiXCR into one record per CDR3 protein. The sample consists of approximately 180,000 distinct CDR3 sequences, under 35% of them appearing once.

The V gene is TRBV27, the J gene TRBJ1-1; D is ambiguous. The sample here was whole blood, taken in connection with sensitization to the hapten diphenylcyclopropenone (DPC). The receptor was isolated from a young woman with alopecia areata. Some clones in this sample may be carry-over from other donors' samples. The CDR3 bases are TGTGCCAGCAGCCTTAAGGGTTCCACTGAAGCTTTCTTT. This encodes CASSLKGSTEAFF.